The clone carrying this T cell receptor (beta chain) was detected once. What it binds is unknown. By way of CD45RO/CCR7/CD25/CD127/CD95/CD27, the CD4+ regulatory, stem cell-like memory, central memory and naive cells were sorted. The CDR3 loop spans 14 amino acids. Looked up from germline, CDR1 is LNHDA and CDR2 is SQIVND (reference sequence). After removal of 3 bases from V and 7 bases from J, the junction contained 8 bases not matched to a gene. These data belong to a study of beta chain features in type 1 diabetes. The investigators reverse transcribed all of the isolated RNA, so they sequenced expressed TCRB transcripts. Assay used: immunoSEQ multiplex PCR; TCRdb lists only in-frame clones, some missing. The repertoire holds approximately 470,000 clones, 30% seen once, with around 0.065% in the top ten. General study points: Sequencing of cDNA might inflate the share of cells that strongly express TCR. VDJ junctions sequenced from type 1 diabetes patients showed fewer insertions and more deletions. Compared with healthy donors, patients appeared to share more similar naive, central memory and regulatory TCRB repertoires.

This chain joins TRBV19 and TRBJ2-5; 7 nucleotides line up with TRBD1. The specimen was naive CD4+ T cells from blood. The receptor comes from a man aged 18-30 years in good health. Here the CDR3 reads CASSIDRATGTQYF. The CDR3 region has the DNA TGTGCCAGTAGTATCGACAGGGCTACTGGGACCCAGTACTTC.